Reported below is one TCR beta chain. The data derive from a study of blood T cell repertoires in COVID-19. Study-level background: PBMCs, B-cell-depleted T cells, or T cells were the source of the cDNA or gDNA that made up the material.

Some clones are missing from TCRdb's copy, which holds only in-frame ones; the method was immunoSEQ multiplex PCR. The table includes about 120,000 clones, less than 90% detected once. This TCR derives from a man aged 30-40 years with acute or convalescent COVID-19. Sequencing input: peripheral blood.

This CDR3 is CASSSRGGGNTIYF. The CDR3 coding sequence is TGTGCCAGCAGCTCGCGCGGGGGTGGAAACACCATATATTTT. The chain joins TRBV7-9 to TRBJ1-3, with D perhaps matching TRBD1 (5 bases). Trimming pared 4 bases from V and 3 bases from J, leaving 10 bases between. From germline, CDR1 is SEHNR and CDR2 FQNEAQ (reference sequence). The CDR3 is made up of 14 amino acids.